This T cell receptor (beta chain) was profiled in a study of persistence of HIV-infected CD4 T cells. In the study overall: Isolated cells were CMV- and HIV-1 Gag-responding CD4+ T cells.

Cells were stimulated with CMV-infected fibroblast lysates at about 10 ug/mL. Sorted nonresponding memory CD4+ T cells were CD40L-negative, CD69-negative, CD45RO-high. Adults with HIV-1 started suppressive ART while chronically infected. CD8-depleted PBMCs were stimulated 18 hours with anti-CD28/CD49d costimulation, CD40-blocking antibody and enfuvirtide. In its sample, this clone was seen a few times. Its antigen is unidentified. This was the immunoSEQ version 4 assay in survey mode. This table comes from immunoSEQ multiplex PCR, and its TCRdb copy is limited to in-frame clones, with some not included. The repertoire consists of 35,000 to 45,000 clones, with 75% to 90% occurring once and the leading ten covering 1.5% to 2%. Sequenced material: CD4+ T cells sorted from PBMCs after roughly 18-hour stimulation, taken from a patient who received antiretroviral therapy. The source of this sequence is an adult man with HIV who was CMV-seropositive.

CDR3 in amino acids: CASSYSNSGTPLHF. The CDR3 nucleotides read TGTGCCAGCAGTTACTCGAATTCGGGGACACCCCTCCACTTT. The rearrangement uses TRBV6-5 and TRBJ1-6; D gene ambiguous. This CDR3 contains 14 residues. Germline assignment: CDR1 MNHEY and CDR2 SVGAGI. Trimming removed 0 bases at V and 11 bases at J, with 11 bases between.